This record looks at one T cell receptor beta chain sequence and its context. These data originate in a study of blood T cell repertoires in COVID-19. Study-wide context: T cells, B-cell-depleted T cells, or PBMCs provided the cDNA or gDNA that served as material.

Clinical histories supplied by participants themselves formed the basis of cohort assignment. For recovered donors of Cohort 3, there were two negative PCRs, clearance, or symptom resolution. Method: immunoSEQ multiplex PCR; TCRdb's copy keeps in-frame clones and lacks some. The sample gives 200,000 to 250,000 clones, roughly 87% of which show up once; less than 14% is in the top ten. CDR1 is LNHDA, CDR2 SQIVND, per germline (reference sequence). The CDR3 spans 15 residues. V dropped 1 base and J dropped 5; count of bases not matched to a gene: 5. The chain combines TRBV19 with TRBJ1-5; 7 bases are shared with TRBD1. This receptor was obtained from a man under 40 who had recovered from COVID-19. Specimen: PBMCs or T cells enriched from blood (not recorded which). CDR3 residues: CASSIVGQGDQPQHF. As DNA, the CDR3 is TGTGCCAGTAGTATAGTCGGGCAGGGGGATCAGCCCCAGCATTTT.